A single sample gave rise to the 8 T cell receptor beta chains below, sequenced in a study of blood T cells in healthy people across ages. Primed by a sample-barcoded 5' primer and a J-beta primer mix, a second PCR proceeded for roughly 7 to 11 cycles. Via MiXCR, TCRdb re-called the 5' RACE reads, giving one row per CDR3 protein. The sample has about 770,000 distinct CDR3 sequences; around 43% are singletons. The sequencing sample was made of blood. The receptors derive from a man between 60 and 70 years old in good health.

This CDR3 reads CASSPSLPGLNYEQYF. In nucleotides, the CDR3 is TGTGCCAGCAGCCCCTCCCTGCCGGGGCTAAACTACGAGCAGTACTTC. This chain uses TRBV3-1 with TRBJ2-5; D may be TRBD1 or TRBD2 (5 bases each). The J call may be wrong; the DNA end is better matched by TRBJ2-7. The CDR3 runs 16 residues. CDR1 LGHDT and CDR2 YNNKEL come from the germline V gene (reference sequence).

This clonotype has a handful of counts. The genes are TRBV20-1 and TRBJ2-3; 12 bases match TRBD2. Germline trimming cut 6 bases from V and 4 bases from J; bases unmatched to any gene: 14. The CDR3 consists of 17 residues. CDR1 is DFQATT and CDR2 is SNEGSKA in the germline V gene (reference sequence). The CDR3 DNA is TGCAGTGCGCCCTGGGAGCGACTAGCGGGGGATTCAGATACGCAGTATTTT. Amino acid sequence: CSAPWERLAGDSDTQYF.

The chain's CDR3 is CASSPLDGANVLTF. The CDR3, as DNA: TGCGCCAGCAGTCCCCTCGATGGGGCCAACGTCCTGACTTTC. V gene TRBV5-1 combines with J gene TRBJ2-6; D is uncertain. Germline V CDR1 and CDR2: SGHRS, YFSETQ. Trimming took off 5 bases at V and 3 bases at J, with 9 bases between the two ends. This CDR3 is built from 14 residues. The full variable domain, rest sourced from reference TRBV5-1 and TRBJ2-6, is KAGVTQTPRYLIKTRGQQVTLSCSPISGHRSVSWYQQTPGQGLQFLFEYFSETQRNKGNFPGRFSGRQFSNSRSEMNVSTLELGDSALYLCASSPLDGANVLTFGAGSRLTVL.

The V gene is TRBV6-6, the J gene TRBJ1-4, with a weak D call TRBD1 (6 bases). Per the germline V gene, CDR1 is MNHNY and CDR2 is SVGAGI (reference sequence). The CDR3 runs 16 residues. V was clipped by 5 bases and J by 0 bases, with 13 bases between them. The CDR3 protein is CASSRGGLATNEKLFF. The DNA of the CDR3 is TGTGCCAGCAGTAGGGGGGGATTGGCAACTAATGAAAAACTGTTTTTT.

A remark on this clonotype: This may be a read error: a much more frequent sequence differs by one nucleotide. The final CDR3 position lacks the conserved phenylalanine or tryptophan, pointing to a likely read error. V and J are TRBV29-1 and TRBJ2-2; D is undetermined. The CDR3 runs to 11 residues. The germline gives CDR1 SQVTM, CDR2 ANQGSEA. CDR3 in amino acids: CSIRNTGELFL. The CDR3 nucleotides are TGCAGTATACGGAACACCGGGGAGCTGTTTCTT.

V usage is TRBV7-2 and J usage is TRBJ2-5; 7 nucleotides line up with TRBD2. CDR3 length equals 15 residues. Germline V lookup: CDR1 SGHTA, CDR2 FQGNSA. Unmatched junction bases numbered 5, after V lost 1 base and J lost 3 bases. CDR3 nucleotides: TGTGCCAGCAGCTTAGTCGGGCGGGGGAAAGAGACCCAGTACTTC. As protein: CASSLVGRGKETQYF. Supplemented by reference TRBV7-2 and TRBJ2-5, the full variable domain reads GAGVSQSPSNKVTEKGKDVELRCDPISGHTALYWYRQSLGQGLEFLIYFQGNSAPDKSGLPSDRFSAERTGGSVSTLTIQRTQQEDSAVYLCASSLVGRGKETQYFGPGTRLLVL.

There are many counts of this clonotype. The chain recombines TRBV7-2 with TRBJ2-5; no firm D call. Germline assignment: CDR1 SGHTA and CDR2 FQGNSA. The CDR3 is 13 amino acids. V lost 1 base to trimming and J lost 4 bases, with 7 bases between them. The CDR3 region has the DNA TGTGCCAGCAGCTTAGTAGTTCTAGAGACCCAGTACTTC. Its protein product is CASSLVVLETQYF.

This clonotype showed up just a few times. An end of the junction differs from the germline gene, which may be a read error. The chain employs TRBV18 and TRBJ2-7; tentatively, D is TRBD2 (7 bases). The DNA end lines up better with TRBJ2-5; the J call may be wrong. This CDR3 region has 17 residues. Germline lookup yields CDR1 KGHSH and CDR2 LQKENI. The CDR3 loop is CASSPNFGGGRQQTQYF. As DNA, the CDR3 is TGTGCCAGCTCACCAAATTTCGGCGGGGGCCGCCAACAGACCCAGTACTTC.